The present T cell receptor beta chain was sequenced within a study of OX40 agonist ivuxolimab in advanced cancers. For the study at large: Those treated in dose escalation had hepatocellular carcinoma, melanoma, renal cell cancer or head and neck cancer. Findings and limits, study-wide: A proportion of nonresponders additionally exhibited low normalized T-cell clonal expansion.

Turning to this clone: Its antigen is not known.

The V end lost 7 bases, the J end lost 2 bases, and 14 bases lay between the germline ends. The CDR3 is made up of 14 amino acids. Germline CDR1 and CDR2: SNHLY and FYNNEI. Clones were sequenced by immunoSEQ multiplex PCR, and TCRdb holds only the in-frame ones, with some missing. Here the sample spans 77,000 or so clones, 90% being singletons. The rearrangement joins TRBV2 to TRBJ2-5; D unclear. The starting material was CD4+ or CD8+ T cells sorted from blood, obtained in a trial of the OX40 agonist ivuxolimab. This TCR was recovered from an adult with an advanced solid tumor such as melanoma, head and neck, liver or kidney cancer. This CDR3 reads CASKFRARQETQYF. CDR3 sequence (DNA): TGTGCCAGCAAGTTTCGAGCCAGACAAGAGACCCAGTACTTC.